One and the same sample provided the 4 T cell receptor beta chains below, sequenced in a study of patients and donors after allogeneic stem cell transplantation. Each CDR3 protein is one row after TCRdb ran MiXCR on the RT-PCR reads. This table has 70,000 to 75,000 distinct CDR3 sequences, approximately 26% appearing once. The material sequenced was blood, either unsorted or a sorted T cell fraction (not recorded which). The receptors were sampled from a human donor who was either an allogeneic HSCT recipient or a stem cell or donor lymphocyte infusion donor (not recorded which). It is not recorded whose cells these are; they may come from a transplant donor.

The J gene is TRBJ2-7, the V gene TRBV5-1; D perhaps matches TRBD1 (6 bases). Germline CDR1 is SGHRS and CDR2 is YFSETQ. Trimming cost V 0 bases and J 6 bases, with 7 bases left between them. The CDR3 is made up of 12 amino acids. CDR3 DNA sequence: TGCGCCAGCAGCTTGGTAGGGGGCGAGCAGTACTTC. Amino acid sequence: CASSLVGGEQYF.

The V call is TRBV4-1, the J call TRBJ2-3; D gene unclear. The V end lost 6 bases, the J end lost 2 bases, and 15 bases lay between the germline ends. The length of the CDR3 is 15 residues. Germline CDR1 and CDR2: MGHRA and YSYEKL. CDR3 loop: CASSPRSLPTDTQYF. CDR3 sequence (DNA): TGCGCCAGCAGTCCCAGGAGCTTACCCACAGATACGCAGTATTTT.

This clonotype is medium-sized in the sample. This chain uses TRBV7-8 with TRBJ1-2; TRBD1 is a possible D gene (6 bases). V lost 1 base and J 8 bases, leaving 17 bases between the germline ends. The CDR3 has 15 amino acids. Germline lookup yields CDR1 SGHVS and CDR2 FQNEAQ. This CDR3 reads CASSLEPGHGGGYTF. The CDR3 DNA reads as TGTGCCAGCAGCTTAGAGCCGGGACACGGGGGAGGCTACACCTTC.

By frequency in the sample, this clonotype is medium-sized. The J gene is TRBJ1-2, the V gene TRBV13; no clear D gene. Germline loops: CDR1 PRHDT, CDR2 FYEKMQ (reference sequence). The V end lost 4 bases, the J end lost 5 bases, and 20 bases lay between the germline ends. The CDR3 runs 16 residues. The CDR3 coding sequence is TGTGCCAGCAGCTACCCCCCCCCACCCCCAATTTATGGCTACACCTTC. Its protein product is CASSYPPPPPIYGYTF.